Following are 4 T cell receptor beta chains from one sample sequenced in a study of control samples from healthy donors and cancer patients. Repertoires were generated with immunoSEQ multiplex PCR, while TCRdb's copy carries only in-frame clones and drops some. The profile shows approximately 130,000 clones, around 90% of them singletons. What was sequenced was blood. The origin of the receptors is a man in his forties or fifties in good health.

A word on this clone: The same CDR3 arises from other DNA sequences in this sample as well. The V call is TRBV11-3, the J call TRBJ2-7; possible D gene TRBD1, 6 bases. V was trimmed by 5 bases and J by 2 bases, leaving 19 bases between them. CDR1 SGHNT and CDR2 YENEEA come from the germline V gene. The CDR3 is made up of 16 amino acids. The DNA for the CDR3 is TGTGCCAGCAGCCCGAGAAGAGGACAGACCCCCTACGAGCAGTACTTC. The encoded protein is CASSPRRGQTPYEQYF.

This chain joins TRBV25-1 and TRBJ1-6; D possibly corresponds to TRBD1 (6 bases). CDR3 size: 12 residues. With 1 base removed from V and 13 bases from J, the gap between germline ends came to 8 bases. The germline gives CDR1 MGHDK, CDR2 SYGVNS. CDR3 nucleotide sequence: TGTGCCAGCAGTGAATTTGGGGGCCCCCTCCACTTT. Translated, it gives CASSEFGGPLHF.

This chain joins TRBV4-1 and TRBJ2-7; 11 nucleotides agree with TRBD1. CDR3 size: 16 residues. With V trimmed by 1 base and J by 4 bases, 6 bases remained unmatched. From germline, CDR1 is MGHRA and CDR2 YSYEKL. CDR3 loop: CASSQVRTGGGYEQYF. The CDR3, as DNA: TGCGCCAGCAGCCAAGTCCGGACAGGGGGCGGGTACGAGCAGTACTTC.

This rearrangement joins TRBV9 to TRBJ2-2; D is uncertain. Trimming shortened V by 4 bases and J by 4 bases, and 17 bases separated the two germline ends. The CDR3 length is 16 residues. Germline CDR1 and CDR2: SGDLS and YYNGEE. CDR3 nucleotide sequence: TGTGCCAGCAGCCCTAGTGGTAGCATGTCCACCGGGGAGCTGTTTTTT. This sequence encodes CASSPSGSMSTGELFF.